This T cell receptor (beta chain) was captured by sequencing in a study of blood T cell repertoires in COVID-19 (dated by TCRdb to the early 2020s). Study-level background: Collaborator samples came from the United States, Italy and Spain and covered acute and convalescent phases of COVID-19. The repertoires were released in a freely available public database intended as a resource for research on the immune response to SARS-CoV-2. The dataset comprised deeply sampled blood TCRbeta repertoires from subjects exposed to, actively infected with, or recovered from COVID-19. The material from the prospective study consisted of cDNA or gDNA derived from T cells, B-cell-depleted T cells, or PBMCs. Where available, HLA class I and class II types were taken from metadata supplied by the sample provider and were not determined by assay-based typing. The samples were drawn from two sources: the first 160 participants of the ongoing ImmuneRACE study, and 1,200 or so subjects contributed by 6 global collaborators. Sample metadata almost always included a de-identified subject ID, COVID-19 status, age in years and sex.

Broad study findings and their caveats: The quantity of clinical and demographic metadata differed by source and by participant and was supplied without curation.

As to this clone: There is no known antigen for this receptor. No quality values exist for individual bases; no much larger clone is one base distant.

The immunoSEQ Assay, a bias-controlled multiplex PCR, was used to amplify TCRbeta CDR3 regions from genomic DNA. The published analysis was carried out like this. The number of nucleated cells in each sample was estimated by amplification of reference gene primers within the assay. To quantify the absolute abundance of each unique TCRbeta CDR3 rearrangement, sequence reads were collapsed and filtered. For each sample, productive Simpson clonality was calculated as the square root of Simpson's diversity index across productive rearrangements. The source is immuneACCESS, and TCRdb retained only in-frame sequences with V and J called. Part of the clones is not carried over; for the studies checked, unresolved V genes explain less than half of this, and the remainder is unexplained. From that table come the V and J calls and clone size; the DNA was used to work out D and trimming. The sample records approximately 300,000 clones, 80% to 90% of which are singletons. About 4.1% of the sample rests with the top ten.

Enrolling through a virtual design, the prospective study's participants ranged in age from roughly 18 to 95 years and lived across approximately 25 United States geographic areas. In the prospective study, participants were assigned to cohorts based on the clinical history participants reported in a screening survey and a study questionnaire. Recovered participants in ImmuneRACE Cohort 3 were defined as having two consecutive negative NP/OP PCR tests, clearance from a healthcare professional, or resolution of symptoms. Each participant in the prospective study had whole blood, serum and a nasopharyngeal or oropharyngeal swab collected by mobile phlebotomists. Over an approximately 2-month period, participants in the prospective study had the option of providing additional blood draws and questionnaires. Prospective study blood samples were shipped either frozen or at room temperature before DNA extraction.

The germline V gene (reference sequence) yields LGHDT for CDR1 and YNNKEL for CDR2. The cysteine opens and the phenylalanine closes a CDR3 of 14 amino acids. Solely the CDR3 DNA is kept, with 42 bases framed from the first base. Trimming removed 7 bases from V and 5 bases from J; the gene matches leave 11 bases unexplained. The rearranged segments are TRBV3-1 (or the pseudogene TRBV3-2) and TRBJ2-7; 7 central bases correspond to TRBD1. Sample: PBMCs or T cells enriched from blood (not recorded which). This TCR was recovered from a man aged 30 to 45 who had recovered from COVID-19. The CDR3 loop reads CASNLKGAGHEQYF. The sequenced DNA: TGTGCCAGCAACTTGAAGGGGGCGGGCCACGAGCAGTACTTC.